Each of the 20 T cell receptor beta chains below was sequenced from the same sample in a study of T-cell memory formation after mild COVID-19. TCRdb re-derived calls from the 5' RACE reads in MiXCR, one entry per CDR3 protein. The sample holds roughly 240,000 distinct CDR3 sequences, roughly 14% seen once. The source material was PBMCs or a T cell subset sorted from them (not recorded which). Receptors originate from an adult woman who had mild COVID-19 (a few samples of this study predate the infection). Cell type and time point are not known.

The rearrangement links TRBV6-6 to TRBJ2-5, with 7 bases fitting TRBD1. CDR3 length: 18 amino acids. Germline lookup yields CDR1 MNHNY and CDR2 SVGAGI (reference sequence). The CDR3 region is CALVGGYRDRTNQETQYF. DNA of the CDR3: TGTGCACTCGTAGGGGGTTACCGGGACAGAACCAACCAAGAGACCCAGTACTTC.

This clonotype has at least ten counts. The rearrangement links TRBV24-1 to TRBJ2-2; D is undetermined. The CDR3 has 11 residues. Trimming pared 10 bases from V and 5 bases from J, leaving 7 bases between. From germline, CDR1 is KGHDR and CDR2 SFDVKD. CDR3 DNA sequence: TGTGCCACTAACAAGACCGGGGAGCTGTTTTTT. Translated: CATNKTGELFF.

J is TRBJ1-5 and V is TRBV19; possibly TRBD1 for D (5 bases). The V gene's germline CDR1 is LNHDA and CDR2 SQIVND (reference sequence). V shed 7 bases and J shed 2 bases, with 18 bases lying between them. This CDR3 has 16 residues. The CDR3 spells CASMGGGLLRNQPQHF. The DNA of the CDR3 is TGTGCCAGTATGGGGGGAGGATTGCTGCGCAATCAGCCCCAGCATTTT.

CDR3 residues: CASSMTTLSTDTQYF. CDR3 nucleotide sequence: TGTGCCAGCAGCATGACAACGCTTAGCACAGATACGCAGTATTTT. V and J are TRBV9 and TRBJ2-3; unclear D gene. This CDR3 is built from 15 residues. Germline V gene sequence: CDR1 SGDLS, CDR2 YYNGEE. V lost 4 bases, J lost 0 bases, and 12 bases lay in between.

This clonotype was found a few times. The chain recombines TRBV10-3 with TRBJ2-3; D not certain. Germline V gives CDR1 ENHRY, CDR2 SYGVKD. The CDR3 runs 12 residues. Deletions cut 4 bases from V and 3 bases from J, with 5 bases between. The CDR3: CAISGLTDTQYF. CDR3 coding DNA: TGTGCCATCAGTGGCTTAACAGATACGCAGTATTTT.

This clonotype appeared a few times. The V gene is TRBV4-1, the J gene TRBJ2-1; 10 positions match TRBD2. Germline V gene data show CDR1 as MGHRA and CDR2 as YSYEKL. Losses at the gene ends were 5 bases for V and 4 bases for J; bases not matched to a gene: 5. CDR3 size: 15 residues. The CDR3 bases are TGCGCCAGCAGCTGGTCTAGCGGGGGATACAATGAGCAGTTCTTC. It specifies CASSWSSGGYNEQFF.

This clonotype was found a few times. This chain joins TRBV7-2 and TRBJ2-7, with 9 nucleotides matching TRBD2. The V gene end was trimmed by 0 bases and the J gene end by 3 bases; junction bases not matched to a gene: 6. The CDR3 length is 16 residues. The germline V gene encodes CDR1 SGHTA and CDR2 FQGNSA. In DNA, the CDR3 is TGTGCCAGCAGCTTAGCTGGCGGGAGGGCCCTCTACGAGCAGTACTTC. Translated, it gives CASSLAGGRALYEQYF.

This chain joins TRBV20-1 and TRBJ2-1; 8 bases match TRBD2. CDR3 length equals 15 residues. CDR1 is DFQATT and CDR2 is SNEGSKA in the germline V gene (reference sequence). The V segment lost 2 bases and the J segment 8 bases; nucleotides outside the gene matches: 11. CDR3 nucleotide sequence: TGCAGTGCTAGACCCCGCGGGAGGTTGAGAGATGAGCAGTTCTTC. Translated: CSARPRGRLRDEQFF.

A few counts support this clonotype. The chain couples TRBV5-1 to TRBJ2-2; TRBD1 is a possible D gene (6 bases). V shed 4 bases and J shed 7 bases, with 14 bases lying between them. This CDR3 is 14 amino acids long. The V gene's germline CDR1 is SGHRS and CDR2 YFSETQ. CDR3 protein: CASSLDRTNGELFF. The DNA of the CDR3 is TGCGCCAGCAGCCTCGACAGGACGAACGGGGAGCTGTTTTTT.

The chain uses TRBV15 and TRBJ2-1, with a possible D match to TRBD2 (6 bases). CDR3 length: 16 amino acids. V gave up 0 bases and J gave up 6 bases, with 15 bases separating them. CDR1 and CDR2 (germline): LNHNV, YYDKDF (reference sequence). CDR3 DNA sequence: TGTGCCACCAGCAGAGATATTGGCGGGGTGCTCAATGAGCAGTTCTTC. It is translated as CATSRDIGGVLNEQFF.

The V and J genes are TRBV25-1 and TRBJ1-6; D unclear. Trimming removed 3 bases from V and 4 bases from J, with 7 bases in between. There are 14 residues in the CDR3. In germline, CDR1 is MGHDK, CDR2 SYGVNS. The CDR3 sequence: CASSDASYNSPLHF. Written as DNA, the CDR3 is TGTGCCAGCAGTGACGCAAGTTATAATTCACCCCTCCACTTT.

This clonotype has more than one count but fewer than ten. For the CDR3, the DNA is TGCGCCAGCAGCTTGGGACAGGGGAAAGATACGCAGTATTTT. This encodes CASSLGQGKDTQYF. The chain is built from TRBV5-1 and TRBJ2-3; 8 bases align to TRBD1. The germline V gene has CDR1 SGHRS and CDR2 YFSETQ. This CDR3 has 14 residues. With V trimmed by 0 bases and J by 5 bases, 2 bases remained unmatched.

J is TRBJ2-7 and V is TRBV7-9; D is perhaps TRBD1 or TRBD2 (5 bases each). This CDR3 is 16 amino acids long. The germline V gene encodes CDR1 SEHNR and CDR2 FQNEAQ (reference sequence). The V end lost 1 base, the J end lost 0 bases, and 13 bases lay between the germline ends. As DNA, the CDR3 is TGTGCCAGCAGCTTAGGACCGGGACCTAGCTCCTACGAGCAGTACTTC. It is translated as CASSLGPGPSSYEQYF. The full variable domain, in which reference TRBV7-9 and TRBJ2-7 provide the parts outside the CDR3, is DTGVSQNPRHKITKRGQNVTFRCDPISEHNRLYWYRQTLGQGPEFLTYFQNEAQLEKSRLLSDRFSAERPKGSFSTLEIQRTEQGDSAMYLCASSLGPGPSSYEQYFGPGTRLTVT.

The V and J genes are TRBV5-1 and TRBJ2-2, with D perhaps matching TRBD1 (6 bases). Trimming took 1 base from V and 0 from J, leaving 13 bases between them. This CDR3 is 17 amino acids long. Germline V gene lookup returns CDR1 SGHRS and CDR2 YFSETQ. The CDR3 spells CASSLNPQGPNTGELFF. In DNA form, the CDR3 reads TGCGCCAGCAGCTTGAACCCGCAGGGGCCGAACACCGGGGAGCTGTTTTTT.

The CDR3 DNA follows: TGTGCCACCCGGGACAGGGGTCGCGAGCAGTACTTC. Translation gives CATRDRGREQYF. The V call is TRBV6-5, the J call TRBJ2-7; 10 nucleotides line up with TRBD1. Germline V gene data show CDR1 as MNHEY and CDR2 as SVGAGI. This CDR3 contains 12 residues. V dropped 10 bases and J dropped 6; count of bases not matched to a gene: 6.

This clonotype was counted only a few times. The chain has TRBV6-2 or TRBV6-3 and TRBJ1-1; 7 nucleotides line up with TRBD1. The trim removed 5 bases at V and 1 base at J, leaving 13 bases unmatched. The CDR3 is 17 amino acids. CDR1 MNHEY and CDR2 SVGEGT come from the germline V gene. CDR3 amino acids: CASSLKTGFRPNTEAFF. The CDR3 coding sequence is TGTGCCAGCAGTCTCAAGACAGGGTTTCGTCCGAACACTGAAGCTTTCTTT.

The chain links TRBV5-5 to TRBJ2-3; a possible D gene is TRBD2 (6 bases). The CDR3 loop spans 15 amino acids. The V end was cut by 4 bases, the J end by 2 bases, with 14 bases between. Germline CDR1 is SGHKS and CDR2 is YYEKEE (reference sequence). CDR3 DNA sequence: TGTGCCAGCAGCAGTTATAGCGGCCACACAGATACGCAGTATTTT. As protein: CASSSYSGHTDTQYF.

V usage is TRBV11-1 and J usage is TRBJ2-2; D perhaps matches TRBD1 (6 bases). The V end lost 5 bases, the J end lost 0 bases, and 10 bases lay between the germline ends. The CDR3 spans 15 residues. CDR1 is SGHAT, CDR2 FQDESV, per germline (reference sequence). In nucleotides, the CDR3 is TGTGCCAGCAGCAGACAGGTAGCGAACACCGGGGAGCTGTTTTTT. As protein: CASSRQVANTGELFF.

This clonotype was detected many times. The rearrangement joins TRBV7-8 to TRBJ2-1; 9 bases are shared with TRBD2. Germline V gene data show CDR1 as SGHVS and CDR2 as FQNEAQ. The junction had 7 bases not matched to a gene; V was cut back by 1 base and J by 9 bases. The CDR3 is 15 residues long. DNA for the CDR3: TGTGCCAGCAGCTTAGAGGGTAGCGGGAGTGTTGAGCAGTTCTTC. Translating it yields CASSLEGSGSVEQFF.

J is TRBJ1-1 and V is TRBV6-5; D possibly corresponds to TRBD1 (6 bases). The CDR3 contains 12 residues. V gave up 6 bases and J gave up 7 bases, with 12 bases separating them. The germline V gene has CDR1 MNHEY and CDR2 SVGAGI. The chain's CDR3 is CASSTQGYEAFF. CDR3 sequence (DNA): TGTGCCAGCAGCACCCAGGGGTATGAAGCTTTCTTT.